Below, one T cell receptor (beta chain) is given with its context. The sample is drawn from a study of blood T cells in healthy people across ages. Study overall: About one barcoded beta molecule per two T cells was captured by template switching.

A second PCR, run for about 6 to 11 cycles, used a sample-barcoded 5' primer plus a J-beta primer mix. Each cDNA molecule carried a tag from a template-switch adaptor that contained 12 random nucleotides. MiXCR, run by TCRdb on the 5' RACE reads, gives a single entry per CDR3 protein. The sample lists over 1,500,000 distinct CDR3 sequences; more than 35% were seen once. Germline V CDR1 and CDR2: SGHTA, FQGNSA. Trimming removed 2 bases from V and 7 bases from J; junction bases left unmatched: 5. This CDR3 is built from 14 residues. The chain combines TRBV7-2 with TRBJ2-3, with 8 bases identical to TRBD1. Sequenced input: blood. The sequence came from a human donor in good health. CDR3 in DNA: TGTGCCAGCAGCTTACAGGGGGCTGCAAATACGCAGTATTTT. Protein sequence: CASSLQGAANTQYF. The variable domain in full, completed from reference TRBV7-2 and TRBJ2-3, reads GAGVSQSPSNKVTEKGKDVELRCDPISGHTALYWYRQSLGQGLEFLIYFQGNSAPDKSGLPSDRFSAERTGGSVSTLTIQRTQQEDSAVYLCASSLQGAANTQYFGPGTRLTVL.